These 28 T cell receptor beta chains were all obtained from the same sample, sequenced in a study of control samples from healthy donors and cancer patients. TCRdb's copy holds only in-frame clones and misses some; the assay was immunoSEQ multiplex PCR. Of about 94,000 clones listed, about nine tenths were seen once; the top ten hold over 3%. Sequences were obtained from blood. The receptors come from a young woman in good health.

The genes are TRBV6-5 and TRBJ2-7; D not resolved. The CDR3 has 14 residues. The V end was cut by 2 bases, the J end by 5 bases, with 13 bases between. Looked up from germline, CDR1 is MNHEY and CDR2 is SVGAGI. CDR3 loop: CASSYSERANEQYF. In DNA, the CDR3 is TGTGCCAGCAGTTACAGTGAACGCGCAAACGAGCAGTACTTC.

The J gene is TRBJ1-1, the V gene TRBV18; D unclear. CDR3 length: 16 residues. Between the trimmed V and J ends, which lost 3 bases and 1 base, there was a span of 15 bases. Per the germline V gene, CDR1 is KGHSH and CDR2 is LQKENI. The CDR3 nucleotides are TGTGCCAGCTCACCCAGTATAGTGGAGGGGAACACTGAAGCTTTCTTT. Translation: CASSPSIVEGNTEAFF.

This chain links TRBV29-1 with TRBJ2-1; the match to TRBD2 covers 12 bases. The germline V gene encodes CDR1 SQVTM and CDR2 ANQGSEA. After removal of 5 bases from V and 7 bases from J, the junction contained 12 bases not matched to a gene. The CDR3 runs to 16 residues. The CDR3 protein is CSVQRLAGESDNEQFF. CDR3 nucleotides: TGCAGCGTTCAAAGACTAGCGGGGGAAAGTGATAATGAGCAGTTCTTC.

The chain couples TRBV5-8 to TRBJ1-2; D is perhaps TRBD1 (5 bases). Trimming took off 3 bases at V and 7 bases at J, with 16 bases between the two ends. From germline, CDR1 is SGHTS and CDR2 YDEGEE. The CDR3 is made up of 14 amino acids. Here the CDR3 DNA reads TGTGCCAGCAGCTCGGGACGGGGGGAGTCTGGCTACACCTTC. Residues: CASSSGRGESGYTF.

The chain has TRBV9 and TRBJ1-4, with a tentative D call TRBD1 (6 bases). The germline V and J ends were trimmed by 0 bases and 8 bases, with 14 bases remaining between them. CDR3 length equals 15 residues. Germline V gene lookup returns CDR1 SGDLS and CDR2 YYNGEE. CDR3 loop: CASSVDTGTREKLFF. The CDR3 DNA sequence: TGTGCCAGCAGCGTAGATACAGGGACGCGCGAAAAACTGTTTTTT.

This rearrangement joins TRBV7-2 to TRBJ2-1; the match to TRBD2 covers 8 bases. Per germline, CDR1 SGHTA and CDR2 FQGNSA. J lost 1 base, V lost 3 bases, and 2 bases had no gene match. The CDR3 is made up of 15 amino acids. Here the CDR3 reads CASSFSSGSYNEQFF. CDR3 DNA sequence: TGTGCCAGCAGCTTTTCTAGCGGGTCCTACAATGAGCAGTTCTTC.

The J gene is TRBJ2-1, the V gene TRBV6-5; possibly TRBD1 for D (6 bases). This CDR3 has 15 amino acids. CDR1 MNHEY and CDR2 SVGAGI come from the germline V gene. Trimming took off 7 bases at V and 5 bases at J, with 18 bases between the two ends. The CDR3 reads CASIMTGTHNNEQFF. The CDR3 DNA follows: TGTGCCAGCATTATGACCGGGACACATAACAATGAGCAGTTCTTC.

The chain couples TRBV24-1 to TRBJ1-1; perhaps TRBD1 as D (6 bases). Germline values: CDR1 KGHDR, CDR2 SFDVKD. The CDR3 consists of 14 residues. Trimming removed 6 bases from V and 1 base from J, with 11 bases in between. The CDR3 nucleotides read TGTGCCACCAGTACAGGGACACCGAACACTGAAGCTTTCTTT. Protein product: CATSTGTPNTEAFF.

This clone was picked up one time. In DNA, the CDR3 is TGTGCCAGCTCACCAAATCTAGACGGTCCTGGAAACACCATATATTTT. Encoded protein: CASSPNLDGPGNTIYF. This chain uses TRBV18 with TRBJ1-3; D not certain. Germline CDR1 is KGHSH and CDR2 is LQKENI. This CDR3 has 16 residues. Trimming cost V 2 bases and J 2 bases, with 13 bases left between them.

This rearrangement joins TRBV5-1 to TRBJ1-1, with 7 bases lining up with TRBD1. CDR1 is SGHRS and CDR2 is YFSETQ in the germline V gene. This CDR3 has 17 amino acids. Trimming removed 4 bases from V and 0 bases from J; junction bases left unmatched: 12. The CDR3 sequence is CASSQRFDRAMNTEAFF. The CDR3 nucleotides read TGCGCCAGCAGCCAACGATTTGACAGGGCTATGAACACTGAAGCTTTCTTT.

The J gene is TRBJ1-2, the V gene TRBV19; no firm D call. The length of the CDR3 is 13 residues. V lost 3 bases and J lost 2, with 7 bases in between. Looked up from germline, CDR1 is LNHDA and CDR2 is SQIVND (reference sequence). The CDR3 DNA follows: TGTGCCAGTAGTATTGGGCGGAACTATGGCTACACCTTC. Its translation is CASSIGRNYGYTF. The whole variable domain, filled in from reference TRBV19 and TRBJ1-2, reads DGGITQSPKYLFRKEGQNVTLSCEQNLNHDAMYWYRQDPGQGLRLIYYSQIVNDFQKGDIAEGYSVSREKKESFPLTVTSAQKNPTAFYLCASSIGRNYGYTFGSGTRLTVV.

V usage is TRBV19 and J usage is TRBJ2-5; TRBD1 or TRBD2 may be the D gene (5 bases each). Looked up from germline, CDR1 is LNHDA and CDR2 is SQIVND (reference sequence). Trimming took 9 bases from V and 5 from J, leaving 19 bases between them. The CDR3 contains 14 residues. The CDR3 nucleotides read TGTGCCAGCCCATTTCGACGGTGGGGGGAGACCCAGTACTTC. The encoded protein is CASPFRRWGETQYF. Complete variable domain (other parts from reference TRBV19 and TRBJ2-5): DGGITQSPKYLFRKEGQNVTLSCEQNLNHDAMYWYRQDPGQGLRLIYYSQIVNDFQKGDIAEGYSVSREKKESFPLTVTSAQKNPTAFYLCASPFRRWGETQYFGPGTRLLVL.

V is TRBV5-1 and J is TRBJ2-7, with D unclear. CDR3 length: 14 amino acids. Germline CDR1 reads SGHRS; CDR2 reads YFSETQ. The V end was cut by 0 bases, the J end by 2 bases, with 9 bases between. CDR3: CASSLGAETYEQYF. As DNA, the CDR3 is TGCGCCAGCAGCTTGGGGGCAGAAACCTACGAGCAGTACTTC. The full variable domain, rest sourced from reference TRBV5-1 and TRBJ2-7, is KAGVTQTPRYLIKTRGQQVTLSCSPISGHRSVSWYQQTPGQGLQFLFEYFSETQRNKGNFPGRFSGRQFSNSRSEMNVSTLELGDSALYLCASSLGAETYEQYFGPGTRLTVT.

The V and J genes are TRBV6-5 and TRBJ1-2; D perhaps matches TRBD1 (5 bases). The CDR3 runs to 15 residues. V lost 6 bases, J lost 3 bases, and 17 bases lay in between. Per germline, CDR1 MNHEY and CDR2 SVGAGI. The CDR3 reads CASRNGRGLDYGYTF. The CDR3 DNA reads as TGTGCCAGCAGAAACGGACGGGGCTTAGACTATGGCTACACCTTC.

CDR3 sequence reads: CASSPGQGAHEQYF. CDR3 sequence (DNA): TGTGCCAGCAGTCCGGGACAGGGGGCCCACGAGCAGTACTTC. The V call is TRBV7-9, the J call TRBJ2-7; 12 bases agree with TRBD1. Germline CDR1 is SEHNR and CDR2 is FQNEAQ (reference sequence). V was pared by 6 bases and J by 5 bases, with 5 bases of the junction left unmatched. The CDR3 length is 14 residues.

The J gene is TRBJ2-5, the V gene TRBV6-5; 8 nucleotides agree with TRBD1. The germline V gene has CDR1 MNHEY and CDR2 SVGAGI. The V and J ends lost 8 bases and 5 bases, in that order; junction bases with no gene match: 10. The CDR3 is 14 residues long. CDR3 bases: TGTGCCAGCGGACGGACAGGGCGGGCGGAGACCCAGTACTTC. Translation: CASGRTGRAETQYF.

V usage is TRBV4-1 and J usage is TRBJ2-1; TRBD2 might be the D (5 bases). This CDR3 region has 16 residues. Germline V CDR1 and CDR2: MGHRA, YSYEKL. V lost 0 bases, J lost 4 bases, and 13 bases lay in between. The CDR3 DNA follows: TGCGCCAGCAGCCAAGATCAGGCGGGCGGATACAATGAGCAGTTCTTC. This translates into CASSQDQAGGYNEQFF.

This chain joins TRBV4-2 and TRBJ2-7; D not certain. Germline CDR1 reads LGHNA; CDR2 reads YNFKEQ. Trimming took 0 bases from V and 2 from J, leaving 20 bases between them. The CDR3 covers 18 residues. CDR3: CASSQEAAPTAIPYEQYF. CDR3 nucleotide sequence: TGTGCCAGCAGCCAAGAGGCTGCCCCCACGGCCATTCCCTACGAGCAGTACTTC.

The rearrangement uses TRBV5-1 and TRBJ2-7; D tentatively fits TRBD1 or TRBD2 (5 bases each). Per the germline V gene, CDR1 is SGHRS and CDR2 is YFSETQ. V was clipped by 0 bases and J by 3 bases, with 19 bases between them. The CDR3 spans 17 residues. The CDR3 DNA reads TGCGCCAGCAGCTTGGCCTTCGGGGAACCAGGGTTCTACGAGCAGTACTTC. Its protein product is CASSLAFGEPGFYEQYF. The entire variable domain, with the rest obtained from reference TRBV5-1 and TRBJ2-7, is as follows: KAGVTQTPRYLIKTRGQQVTLSCSPISGHRSVSWYQQTPGQGLQFLFEYFSETQRNKGNFPGRFSGRQFSNSRSEMNVSTLELGDSALYLCASSLAFGEPGFYEQYFGPGTRLTVT.

The chain couples TRBV14 to TRBJ1-3, with D hard to call. V lost 4 bases and J 3 bases, leaving 7 bases between the germline ends. CDR3 length equals 13 residues. Germline V gene data show CDR1 as SGHDN and CDR2 as FVKESK. CDR3 bases: TGTGCCAGCAGCCTCTCAAGTGGAAACACCATATATTTT. It yields the protein CASSLSSGNTIYF.

This clone was counted a single time. V gene TRBV19 combines with J gene TRBJ2-7; 12 bases map to TRBD1. From germline, CDR1 is LNHDA and CDR2 SQIVND (reference sequence). The CDR3 totals 14 residues. V shed 5 bases and J 8 bases; nucleotides not matched to a gene: 7. The CDR3 bases are TGTGCCAGTAGTGCACCGGGACAGGGGGCGAAGCAGTACTTC. Translation: CASSAPGQGAKQYF.

CDR3 coding DNA: TGCGCCAGCAGCTTGGTTTTCAACCTGAACACTGAAGCTTTCTTT. The encoded protein is CASSLVFNLNTEAFF. V usage is TRBV5-1 and J usage is TRBJ1-1, with D unclear. There are 15 residues in the CDR3. Germline assignment: CDR1 SGHRS and CDR2 YFSETQ. The V end lost 0 bases, the J end lost 0 bases, and 9 bases lay between the germline ends.

The chain joins TRBV18 to TRBJ2-2; 7 bases map to TRBD1. The CDR3 totals 17 residues. CDR1 KGHSH and CDR2 LQKENI come from the germline V gene. Trimming removed 3 bases from V and 0 bases from J; junction bases left unmatched: 7. CDR3 residues: CASSPPRGTANTGELFF. DNA of the CDR3: TGTGCCAGCTCACCTCCTCGAGGGACAGCGAACACCGGGGAGCTGTTTTTT.

The V gene is TRBV7-6, the J gene TRBJ1-1; tentative D call: TRBD1 (5 bases). The ends were cut back, 5 bases at V and 4 bases at J, with 17 bases in the middle. The CDR3 has 15 amino acids. Germline V CDR1 and CDR2: SGHVS, FNYEAQ. In DNA form, the CDR3 reads TGTGCCAGCAGCCATGGCCCGGGGCAGGGCACTGAAGCTTTCTTT. It yields the protein CASSHGPGQGTEAFF.

This chain connects TRBV7-9 to TRBJ1-2; the match to TRBD1 covers 7 bases. CDR1 is SEHNR and CDR2 is FQNEAQ in the germline V gene (reference sequence). The CDR3 runs 15 residues. J was trimmed by 6 bases and V by 3 bases; bases with no gene match: 10. The CDR3 nucleotides read TGTGCCAGCAGCTTGACAGGGACCGCGGCGGATGGCTACACCTTC. Translated, it gives CASSLTGTAADGYTF.

The gene calls are TRBV7-2 and TRBJ1-1; no firm D call. The V and J ends lost 1 base and 1 base respectively, with 7 bases between them. Germline CDR1 and CDR2: SGHTA and FQGNSA. The CDR3 covers 14 residues. The CDR3 here is CASSLVPGNTEAFF. In nucleotides, the CDR3 is TGTGCCAGCAGCTTAGTTCCTGGGAACACTGAAGCTTTCTTT.

The chain employs TRBV9 and TRBJ2-3, with D tentatively TRBD1 or TRBD2 (7 bases each). Germline loops: CDR1 SGDLS, CDR2 YYNGEE. Trimming took 6 bases from V and 0 from J, leaving 23 bases between them. CDR3 length: 18 residues. The CDR3 loop reads CASNPQGGGTFSTDTQYF. The CDR3, as DNA: TGTGCCAGCAACCCCCAGGGGGGGGGAACCTTCAGCACAGATACGCAGTATTTT.

V and J are TRBV9 and TRBJ1-2, with 10 bases aligning to TRBD1. This CDR3 comprises 15 residues. Unmatched junction bases numbered 6, after V lost 0 bases and J lost 7 bases. Germline V CDR1 and CDR2: SGDLS, YYNGEE. CDR3 coding DNA: TGTGCCAGCAGCGTAGAGGGGACAGGGGAGTTTGGCTACACCTTC. Protein sequence: CASSVEGTGEFGYTF. The entire variable domain, with the rest obtained from reference TRBV9 and TRBJ1-2, is as follows: DSGVTQTPKHLITATGQRVTLRCSPRSGDLSVYWYQQSLDQGLQFLIQYYNGEERAKGNILERFSAQQFPDLHSELNLSSLELGDSALYFCASSVEGTGEFGYTFGSGTRLTVV.